This T cell receptor beta chain was sequenced for a study of cytomegalovirus exposure and HLA in healthy donors. As to this clone: Its antigen is not identified.

13 Jbeta primers and 60 Vbeta primers were used for the PCR. In the authors' workflow: Per a later analysis, the number of unique TCR beta chains was approximately 80 million, of which about 10 million were shared. TCRdb's table, derived via immunoSEQ multiplex PCR, lists solely in-frame clones and lacks some. The V and J calls and clone size come from that table; D and trimming were worked out from the DNA. The sample carries approximately 220,000 clones, 76% recorded once. Trimming took 8 bases from V and 1 from J; bases not matched to a gene: 6. CDR1 and CDR2 (germline): LNHDA, SQIVND (reference sequence). The CDR3 is 15 residues long. General study points: Cytomegalovirus association was listed for approximately 160 TCR beta chains.

This chain connects TRBV19 to TRBJ2-1; 9 bases align to TRBD1. Sample: PBMCs. The clonotype comes from a young man in good health and CMV-seronegative. CDR3 protein: CASSGTGSSYNEQFF. The DNA for the CDR3 is TGTGCCAGTTCCGGGACAGGGAGTTCCTACAATGAGCAGTTCTTC. Drawing the rest from reference TRBV19 and TRBJ2-1, the complete variable domain is DGGITQSPKYLFRKEGQNVTLSCEQNLNHDAMYWYRQDPGQGLRLIYYSQIVNDFQKGDIAEGYSVSREKKESFPLTVTSAQKNPTAFYLCASSGTGSSYNEQFFGPGTRLTVL.